A selection of T cell receptor beta chains follows, all from one sample in a study of CD8+ T cells in alopecia areata. The method was immunoSEQ multiplex PCR; TCRdb's version includes in-frame clones alone and lacks a portion of them. The data contain around 250,000 clones, 65% to 70% of them singletons. This specimen consisted of CD4+ T cells sorted from blood, obtained at week 0. The source is a human donor with alopecia areata. Each CDR3 is given with its conserved first and last residue. A D gene is named only where the DNA matches it firmly. The size entry is marked missing in some rows and otherwise reads once, few, many or a size class.

D	length	V	J	size	CDR3	DNA
TRBD1	14	TRBV10-3	TRBJ2-5	NA	CAIRGDRGVETQYF	TGTGCCATCAGAGGCGACAGGGGGGTAGAGACCCAGTACTTC
NA	14	TRBV30	TRBJ1-6	NA	CAWSVGQGPSPLHF	TGTGCCTGGAGTGTGGGGCAGGGACCGTCACCCCTCCACTTT
NA	14	TRBV5-4	TRBJ2-1	NA	CASSLDPGIDEQFF	TGTGCCAGCAGCTTGGATCCAGGGATAGATGAGCAGTTCTTC
NA	12	TRBV11-3	TRBJ2-3	NA	CASSLVPDTQYF	TGTGCCAGCAGCTTAGTACCAGATACGCAGTATTTT
NA	11	TRBV29-1	TRBJ1-1	once	CSVVDSTEAFF	TGCAGCGTTGTAGACAGCACTGAAGCTTTCTTT
NA	15	TRBV5-1	TRBJ2-7	NA	CASSLGTVGTYEQYF	TGCGCCAGCAGCTTGGGAACAGTCGGGACCTACGAGCAGTACTTC
NA	12	TRBV29-1	TRBJ2-1	NA	CSGAADYNEQFF	TGCAGCGGGGCCGCTGACTACAATGAGCAGTTCTTC
TRBD1	16	TRBV7-9	TRBJ1-6	NA	CASSLGPGTANSPLHF	TGTGCCAGCAGCTTAGGGCCCGGGACAGCTAATTCACCCCTCCACTTT
TRBD2	14	TRBV25-1	TRBJ2-5	few	CASSSRGEGETQYF	TGTGCCAGCAGTTCCCGGGGGGAGGGAGAGACCCAGTACTTC
NA	15	TRBV2	TRBJ2-1	NA	CASSERAGANNEQFF	TGTGCCAGCAGTGAACGGGCGGGGGCCAACAATGAGCAGTTCTTC
NA	12	TRBV29-1	TRBJ2-5	NA	CSDRVGLETQYF	TGCAGCGACAGAGTGGGACTTGAGACCCAGTACTTC
NA	13	TRBV29-1	TRBJ2-5	NA	CSLKEGPKETQYF	TGCAGCCTGAAGGAGGGCCCAAAAGAGACCCAGTACTTC
NA	15	TRBV5-1	TRBJ2-3	NA	CASSLAGVLTDTQYF	TGCGCCAGCAGCTTGGCAGGAGTCCTCACAGATACGCAGTATTTT
TRBD2	17	TRBV10-3	TRBJ2-3	few	CAISESLAGDHTDTQYF	TGTGCCATCAGTGAGTCGCTAGCGGGGGACCACACAGATACGCAGTATTTT
NA	14	TRBV15	TRBJ1-2	few	CATSRVQQGYGYTF	TGTGCCACCAGCAGAGTTCAACAGGGCTATGGCTACACCTTC
TRBD2	15	TRBV30	TRBJ2-2	NA	CAWSVLAGAGGELFF	TGTGCCTGGAGTGTACTAGCGGGGGCTGGCGGGGAGCTGTTTTTT
NA	14	TRBV27	TRBJ1-1	NA	CASSPRSRGTEAFF	TGTGCCAGCAGTCCAAGGTCCAGGGGCACTGAAGCTTTCTTT
TRBD1	15	TRBV4-3	TRBJ1-2	NA	CASSQGGQGPGGYTF	TGCGCCAGCAGCCAAGGGGGACAGGGACCCGGTGGCTACACCTTC
NA	17	TRBV9	TRBJ1-2	NA	CASSAWSVGGRSYGYTF	TGTGCCAGCAGCGCCTGGTCGGTGGGCGGAAGATCCTATGGCTACACCTTC
NA	15	TRBV9	TRBJ2-1	NA	CASSVGWGSYNEQFF	TGTGCCAGCAGCGTAGGCTGGGGTTCGTACAATGAGCAGTTCTTC
TRBD1	15	TRBV4-3	TRBJ1-1	NA	CASSLGQGRNTEAFF	TGCGCCAGCAGCCTAGGACAGGGACGTAACACTGAAGCTTTCTTT
NA	13	TRBV30	TRBJ2-5	NA	CAWSLGDQETQYF	TGTGCCTGGAGCCTAGGGGATCAAGAGACCCAGTACTTC
TRBD2	13	TRBV7-9	TRBJ2-1	NA	CASSLAGGNEQFF	TGTGCCAGCAGCTTAGCGGGGGGGAATGAGCAGTTCTTC
NA	15	TRBV5-6	TRBJ2-1	once	CASSFGLAEYNEQFF	TGTGCCAGCAGCTTCGGTCTAGCAGAATACAATGAGCAGTTCTTC
TRBD1	15	TRBV5-1	TRBJ2-5	NA	CASSLGQGYQETQYF	TGCGCCAGCAGCTTGGGACAGGGATATCAAGAGACCCAGTACTTC
NA	15	TRBV30	TRBJ1-2	NA	CAWTRALRGNYGYTF	TGTGCCTGGACCCGGGCCCTGAGGGGAAACTATGGCTACACCTTC
NA	12	TRBV7-9	TRBJ1-1	NA	CASSIQSTEAFF	TGTGCCAGCAGCATCCAGAGTACTGAAGCTTTCTTT
NA	14	TRBV6-5	TRBJ2-5	NA	CASSPSPLGETQYF	TGTGCCAGCAGTCCGTCCCCTCTGGGAGAGACCCAGTACTTC
NA	14	TRBV27	TRBJ1-1	NA	CASKGWGGGTEAFF	TGTGCCAGCAAAGGGTGGGGGGGAGGCACTGAAGCTTTCTTT
NA	11	TRBV2	TRBJ2-1	once	CASYLGTGQFF	TGTGCCAGCTATCTCGGGACTGGGCAGTTCTTC
NA	13	TRBV30	TRBJ1-2	NA	CAWSVVPNYGYTF	TGTGCCTGGAGTGTAGTTCCTAACTATGGCTACACCTTC
NA	14	TRBV5-1	TRBJ2-7	NA	CASSFDSHPYEQYF	TGCGCCAGCAGCTTCGATAGCCATCCCTACGAGCAGTACTTC
NA	15	TRBV7-2	TRBJ1-2	NA	CASSLAGQHNYGYTF	TGTGCCAGCAGCCTAGCCGGACAGCATAACTATGGCTACACCTTC
NA	14	TRBV7-2	TRBJ1-1	NA	CASSRVGSRTEAFF	TGTGCCAGCAGCCGTGTCGGATCGAGGACTGAAGCTTTCTTT
NA	15	TRBV4-3	TRBJ2-1	NA	CASSQSDYGSNEQFF	TGCGCCAGCAGCCAATCCGACTATGGGTCGAATGAGCAGTTCTTC
NA	14	TRBV5-1	TRBJ2-1	NA	CASSLGGISNEQFF	TGCGCCAGCAGCTTGGGGGGTATTAGCAATGAGCAGTTCTTC
NA	11	TRBV6-5	TRBJ2-7	NA	CASSYGHEQYF	TGTGCCAGCAGTTACGGACACGAGCAGTACTTC
NA	14	TRBV6-5	TRBJ2-5	NA	CAISDGGNQETQYF	TGTGCCATCAGTGACGGGGGAAACCAAGAGACCCAGTACTTC
NA	14	TRBV29-1	TRBJ1-5	NA	CSVGEPGPGQPQHF	TGCAGCGTTGGGGAGCCAGGGCCCGGCCAGCCCCAGCATTTT
NA	16	TRBV15	TRBJ1-4	NA	CATSSVSFEGDEKLFF	TGTGCCACCAGCAGTGTTTCGTTTGAGGGGGATGAAAAACTGTTTTTT